Below are 10 T cell receptor beta chains sequenced from a single sample in a study of blood T cell repertoires in COVID-19. Using immunoSEQ multiplex PCR, the repertoire was profiled, and TCRdb retains in-frame clones only, with some absent. The profile shows approximately 130,000 clones, around 87% of them singletons. Sequencing used peripheral blood. These receptors were obtained from a man between 50 and 59 years old with active COVID-19.

J is TRBJ2-3 and V is TRBV19; D not resolved. The ends were cut back, 3 bases at V and 5 bases at J, with 12 bases in the middle. The CDR3 sequence is 14 residues long. CDR1 is LNHDA, CDR2 SQIVND, per germline (reference sequence). The CDR3 sequence is CASSIPARGDTQYF. CDR3 DNA: TGTGCCAGTAGTATTCCGGCCCGAGGAGATACGCAGTATTTT.

This clone was seen a few times. The gene calls are TRBV20-1 and TRBJ2-3; D unresolved. The CDR3 covers 11 residues. The V end was cut by 7 bases, the J end by 5 bases, with 10 bases between. Germline V gene lookup returns CDR1 DFQATT and CDR2 SNEGSKA (reference sequence). In nucleotides, the CDR3 is TGCAGTGGGATGGGCGTAGATACGCAGTATTTT. It codes for CSGMGVDTQYF.

The rearrangement uses TRBV5-5 and TRBJ2-2; tentatively, D is TRBD2 (7 bases). This CDR3 is built from 17 residues. Germline-derived CDR1 and CDR2 are SGHKS and YYEKEE (reference sequence). The V and J ends lost 5 bases and 4 bases respectively, with 21 bases between them. The CDR3 here is CASRSPRGGGVTGELFF. CDR3 in DNA: TGTGCCAGCAGGTCGCCCCGGGGAGGGGGTGTCACCGGGGAGCTGTTTTTT.

The rearrangement joins TRBV15 to TRBJ1-1, with D possibly being TRBD1 (5 bases). CDR1 and CDR2 from the germline V gene are LNHNV and YYDKDF (reference sequence). The V and J ends lost 4 bases and 8 bases respectively, with 11 bases between them. The CDR3 runs to 12 residues. CDR3 in DNA: TGTGCCACCAGCAATTCGGGGGACGAAGCTTTCTTT. This codes for CATSNSGDEAFF.

The J gene is TRBJ1-2, the V gene TRBV2; 9 bases match TRBD1. V dropped 5 bases and J dropped 11; count of bases not matched to a gene: 9. The germline CDR1 and CDR2 sequences are SNHLY and FYNNEI. The CDR3 spans 13 residues. For the CDR3, the DNA is TGTGCCAGCAGTTCCGGGACAGGGATGTTTTACACCTTC. Its translation: CASSSGTGMFYTF.

CDR3 loop: CASSSGDSYNEQFF. The CDR3 coding sequence is TGTGCCTCATCGTCGGGGGACTCCTACAATGAGCAGTTCTTC. The chain employs TRBV30 and TRBJ2-1; the D gene is possibly TRBD2 (6 bases). The CDR3 totals 14 residues. The germline V gene encodes CDR1 GTSNPN and CDR2 SVGIG (reference sequence). V dropped 7 bases and J dropped 0 bases, with 13 bases sitting between them.

V gene TRBV5-1 combines with J gene TRBJ1-2; TRBD1 matches at 7 bases. The CDR3 is 15 residues long. Germline V lookup: CDR1 SGHRS, CDR2 YFSETQ. V was clipped by 1 base and J by 7 bases; unmatched bases: 10. CDR3 nucleotide sequence: TGCGCCAGCAGCTTGTCGACAGGGTCAGGCGGTGGCTACACCTTC. Protein product: CASSLSTGSGGGYTF.

The chain links TRBV5-5 to TRBJ2-1; 13 bases map to TRBD2. This CDR3 has 19 amino acids. CDR1 SGHKS and CDR2 YYEKEE come from the germline V gene (reference sequence). V shed 3 bases and J 15 bases; nucleotides not matched to a gene: 24. Written as DNA, the CDR3 is TGTGCCAGCAGCTCTGGACAGCCCGTTCGACTAGCGGGGGGTAAACTAGGGTTCTTC. The encoded protein is CASSSGQPVRLAGGKLGFF.

The V and J genes are TRBV19 and TRBJ1-3; possible D gene TRBD1, 6 bases. In germline, CDR1 is LNHDA, CDR2 SQIVND (reference sequence). CDR3 length: 16 amino acids. With 5 bases removed from V and 2 bases from J, the gap between germline ends came to 16 bases. CDR3 in DNA: TGTGCCAGTAGTTCTGGGGGCCTAGGGACTGGAAACACCATATATTTT. This translates into CASSSGGLGTGNTIYF.

V is TRBV27 and J is TRBJ2-2; D call uncertain. The CDR3 has 15 residues. The V and J ends lost 3 bases and 0 bases respectively, with 8 bases between them. Germline values: CDR1 MNHEY, CDR2 SMNVEV (reference sequence). The CDR3 sequence: CASSFGLANTGELFF. The CDR3 DNA reads TGTGCCAGCAGTTTCGGCCTAGCGAACACCGGGGAGCTGTTTTTT.